These 10 T cell receptor beta chains were sequenced from one sample in a study of response to subunit inactivated influenza vaccine. TCRdb reprocessed the RT-PCR reads via MiXCR and lists one record per CDR3 protein. The table has 600,000 to 850,000 distinct CDR3 sequences, around 13% seen once. Sequencing was performed on PBMCs from blood, taken 14 days before vaccination. All receptors come from a man aged 45-60 years who received an inactivated influenza vaccine.

This clonotype was detected only a few times. The CDR3 reads CASKPGLAAEQYF. The CDR3 region has the DNA TGTGCCAGTAAGCCGGGACTAGCAGCTGAGCAGTACTTC. The rearrangement uses TRBV7-8 and TRBJ2-7; 9 bases fit TRBD2. CDR3 length: 13 residues. J lost 7 bases, V lost 9 bases, and 10 bases had no gene match. Germline V gene sequence: CDR1 SGHVS, CDR2 FQNEAQ.

This clonotype appeared a few times. This rearrangement joins TRBV20-1 to TRBJ2-1, with D perhaps TRBD2 (6 bases). CDR1 DFQATT and CDR2 SNEGSKA come from the germline V gene (reference sequence). V lost 4 bases and J lost 5, with 12 bases in between. This CDR3 is built from 13 residues. The CDR3 sequence is CSAIATSHNEQFF. For the CDR3, the DNA is TGCAGTGCTATCGCCACTAGCCACAATGAGCAGTTCTTC.

The rearrangement uses TRBV5-1 and TRBJ1-1; TRBD1 aligns across 11 bases. CDR3 length: 16 residues. Germline V gene lookup returns CDR1 SGHRS and CDR2 YFSETQ. The ends lost 0 bases at V and 4 bases at J; junction bases unmatched: 5. This chain's CDR3 is CASSLEGQGAFTEAFF. The CDR3 nucleotides read TGCGCCAGCAGCTTGGAAGGACAGGGGGCTTTCACTGAAGCTTTCTTT.

The V gene is TRBV6-5, the J gene TRBJ2-3, with 7 bases lining up with TRBD2. V lost 2 bases and J lost 4; bases outside the gene matches: 6. Germline CDR1 MNHEY, CDR2 SVGAGI. The CDR3 sequence is 15 residues long. The CDR3 region is CASSYRREYPDTQYF. CDR3 nucleotide sequence: TGTGCCAGCAGTTACCGGCGGGAGTATCCAGATACGCAGTATTTT.

J is TRBJ2-1 and V is TRBV6-1, with 7 bases that match TRBD1. The CDR3 has 15 residues. With 4 bases clipped from V and 1 base from J, the junction kept 4 bases outside the gene matches. CDR1 and CDR2 from the germline V gene are MNHNS and SASEGT. The CDR3 coding sequence is TGTGCCAGCAGTGTACCGGGACAGTCCTACAATGAGCAGTTCTTC. Amino acids: CASSVPGQSYNEQFF.

The chain uses TRBV9 and TRBJ2-1; 9 bases are a match to TRBD2. There are 12 residues in the CDR3. V lost 8 bases, J lost 7 bases, and 4 bases stayed unmatched. Germline CDR1 reads SGDLS; CDR2 reads YYNGEE. CDR3 nucleotides: TGTGCCAGTGCGGGAGGGCCAAATGAGCAGTTCTTC. Residues: CASAGGPNEQFF.

Only a few counts were recorded for this clonotype. The rearrangement uses TRBV5-1 and TRBJ1-5; maybe TRBD1 (5 bases). The length of the CDR3 is 14 residues. Germline V CDR1 and CDR2: SGHRS, YFSETQ. Trimming stripped 0 bases from V and 5 bases from J, with 9 bases between. The CDR3 coding sequence is TGCGCCAGCAGCTTGGAGGGGTCGCATCAGCCCCAGCATTTT. As protein: CASSLEGSHQPQHF.

This clonotype was detected a few times. This chain joins TRBV7-9 and TRBJ1-1; TRBD1 matches 9 bases. The junction had 7 bases not matched to a gene; V was cut back by 5 bases and J by 3 bases. Germline V lookup: CDR1 SEHNR, CDR2 FQNEAQ (reference sequence). This CDR3 comprises 15 residues. The CDR3 DNA reads as TGTGCCAGCAGCACAGGACAGGGGAGGGACACTGAAGCTTTCTTT. Protein product: CASSTGQGRDTEAFF. Variable domain in full (rest from reference TRBV7-9 and TRBJ1-1): DTGVSQNPRHKITKRGQNVTFRCDPISEHNRLYWYRQTLGQGPEFLTYFQNEAQLEKSRLLSDRFSAERPKGSFSTLEIQRTEQGDSAMYLCASSTGQGRDTEAFFGQGTRLTVV.

This clonotype has a handful of counts. The V call is TRBV25-1, the J call TRBJ2-6; D is unclear. The germline gives CDR1 MGHDK, CDR2 SYGVNS. The CDR3 contains 16 residues. The germline V and J ends were trimmed by 2 bases and 1 base, with 9 bases remaining between them. CDR3 residues: CASSEGLESGANVLTF. The DNA of the CDR3 is TGTGCCAGCAGTGAAGGGCTAGAGTCTGGGGCCAACGTCCTGACTTTC. Complete variable domain (other parts from reference TRBV25-1 and TRBJ2-6): EADIYQTPRYLVIGTGKKITLECSQTMGHDKMYWYQQDPGMELHLIHYSYGVNSTEKGDLSSESTVSRIRTEHFPLTLESARPSHTSQYLCASSEGLESGANVLTFGAGSRLTVL.

This chain links TRBV11-2 with TRBJ2-7, with D possibly matching TRBD1 (6 bases). V shed 1 base and J shed 2 bases, with 12 bases lying between them. The CDR3 is 15 residues long. Looked up from germline, CDR1 is SGHAT and CDR2 is FQNNGV. In nucleotides, the CDR3 is TGTGCCAGCAGCTTAGCTGAGACAGGAGCCTACGAGCAGTACTTC. Protein sequence: CASSLAETGAYEQYF.